This T cell receptor beta chain derives from a study of T-cell memory formation after mild COVID-19 (dated by TCRdb to the early 2020s). As for the study more broadly: TCR sequence clusters from the two donors were largely donor specific. T-cell clones expanding and contracting after mild COVID-19 in two donors were tracked by longitudinal TCRalpha and TCRbeta repertoire sequencing. Two young, previously healthy adult volunteers, one female and one male, were included in the cohort. Beyond this particular receptor, the publication reports: Clones contracting from day 15 to 85 had balanced CD4/CD8 phenotypes, while a second wave expanding from day 15 to 37 was biased towards CD4+. Some responding clones were detected in pre-infection memory, which suggested that pre-existing cross-reactive memory T cells had joined the SARS-CoV-2 response. The study included only a couple of mild cases, and larger cohorts that include severe cases with pre-infection samples were judged to be necessary. SARS-CoV-2 specificity of the second-wave clones peaking on day 37 was not confirmed. Contracting CD4+ clones appeared mostly in the CM and EM memory subsets, whereas CD8+ clones were enriched in EMRA.

Ficoll-Paque density gradient centrifugation was the method used to isolate PBMCs. This clonotype has a handful of counts. The antigen it binds to is not known. No quality values exist for individual bases; no much larger clone is one base distant. Sequencing was carried out with an Illumina NovaSeq 6000. TCRalpha and TCRbeta cDNA libraries were built by 5'RACE with constant-segment primers, adding sample barcodes and unique molecular identifiers. Trizol reagent was used to extract RNA from every sample. Libraries were amplified in two PCR steps, with a second sample barcode and Illumina TruSeq adapters added in the second step. Sequencing of the libraries was done on an Illumina NovaSeq, producing 2 x 150 bp paired-end reads. The authors' pipeline ran thus. The reads were demultiplexed and collapsed into UMI-guided consensus sequences using migec v1.2.7. Using mixcr v2.1.11, UMI consensuses were aligned to TRA and TRB V and J templates and then assembled into clonotypes. A clonotype was counted as expanded or contracted only if both edgeR and NoisET called the change significant, with noise models trained on biological replicates. For edgeR calls, the thresholds were a false discovery rate-adjusted p below 0.01 and a log2 fold-change of 1. PCA with hierarchical clustering of max-normalized trajectories of the 1000 most abundant clonotypes was used as exploratory dynamics analysis. The CD4 or CD8 phenotype of responding clones was assigned using the separately sequenced CD4+ and CD8+ repertoires. TCRdb reran the public reads through fastp at Q25 and MiXCR, keeping productive beta chains. CDR3 protein duplicates are merged, each entry listing the most common genes and DNA. TCRdb, not the original authors, processed these V and J calls. This sample is represented by around 390,000 distinct CDR3 sequences; 16% of them were singletons. 20% to 25% of the sample is in the top ten clones.

V is pared back by 5 bases and J by 5 bases, with 37 bases lying between the germline termini. The germline V gene (reference sequence) gives CDR1 as DFQATT and CDR2 as SNEGSKA. Its CDR3 holds 20 amino acids, cysteine through valine. The retained sequence is limited to the CDR3, 60 bases, with the frame set at the first base. This receptor was taken from a man younger than 35 who had mild COVID-19 (a few samples of this study predate the infection). The sample titles of this study are shuffled in the database, so cell type and time point are left out; the donor was told from shared clones. Material for sequencing was PBMCs or a T cell subset sorted from them (not recorded which). The chain is encoded by TRBV20-1 joined to TRBJ2-7; the best D guess is TRBD2, with 6 bases matching. The CDR3 region reads CSASGVGFLGQGVGWHEQYV. The nucleotide sequence is TGCAGTGCTTCGGGGGTTGGGTTTCTCGGTCAAGGGGTTGGGTGGCACGAGCAGTACGTC.